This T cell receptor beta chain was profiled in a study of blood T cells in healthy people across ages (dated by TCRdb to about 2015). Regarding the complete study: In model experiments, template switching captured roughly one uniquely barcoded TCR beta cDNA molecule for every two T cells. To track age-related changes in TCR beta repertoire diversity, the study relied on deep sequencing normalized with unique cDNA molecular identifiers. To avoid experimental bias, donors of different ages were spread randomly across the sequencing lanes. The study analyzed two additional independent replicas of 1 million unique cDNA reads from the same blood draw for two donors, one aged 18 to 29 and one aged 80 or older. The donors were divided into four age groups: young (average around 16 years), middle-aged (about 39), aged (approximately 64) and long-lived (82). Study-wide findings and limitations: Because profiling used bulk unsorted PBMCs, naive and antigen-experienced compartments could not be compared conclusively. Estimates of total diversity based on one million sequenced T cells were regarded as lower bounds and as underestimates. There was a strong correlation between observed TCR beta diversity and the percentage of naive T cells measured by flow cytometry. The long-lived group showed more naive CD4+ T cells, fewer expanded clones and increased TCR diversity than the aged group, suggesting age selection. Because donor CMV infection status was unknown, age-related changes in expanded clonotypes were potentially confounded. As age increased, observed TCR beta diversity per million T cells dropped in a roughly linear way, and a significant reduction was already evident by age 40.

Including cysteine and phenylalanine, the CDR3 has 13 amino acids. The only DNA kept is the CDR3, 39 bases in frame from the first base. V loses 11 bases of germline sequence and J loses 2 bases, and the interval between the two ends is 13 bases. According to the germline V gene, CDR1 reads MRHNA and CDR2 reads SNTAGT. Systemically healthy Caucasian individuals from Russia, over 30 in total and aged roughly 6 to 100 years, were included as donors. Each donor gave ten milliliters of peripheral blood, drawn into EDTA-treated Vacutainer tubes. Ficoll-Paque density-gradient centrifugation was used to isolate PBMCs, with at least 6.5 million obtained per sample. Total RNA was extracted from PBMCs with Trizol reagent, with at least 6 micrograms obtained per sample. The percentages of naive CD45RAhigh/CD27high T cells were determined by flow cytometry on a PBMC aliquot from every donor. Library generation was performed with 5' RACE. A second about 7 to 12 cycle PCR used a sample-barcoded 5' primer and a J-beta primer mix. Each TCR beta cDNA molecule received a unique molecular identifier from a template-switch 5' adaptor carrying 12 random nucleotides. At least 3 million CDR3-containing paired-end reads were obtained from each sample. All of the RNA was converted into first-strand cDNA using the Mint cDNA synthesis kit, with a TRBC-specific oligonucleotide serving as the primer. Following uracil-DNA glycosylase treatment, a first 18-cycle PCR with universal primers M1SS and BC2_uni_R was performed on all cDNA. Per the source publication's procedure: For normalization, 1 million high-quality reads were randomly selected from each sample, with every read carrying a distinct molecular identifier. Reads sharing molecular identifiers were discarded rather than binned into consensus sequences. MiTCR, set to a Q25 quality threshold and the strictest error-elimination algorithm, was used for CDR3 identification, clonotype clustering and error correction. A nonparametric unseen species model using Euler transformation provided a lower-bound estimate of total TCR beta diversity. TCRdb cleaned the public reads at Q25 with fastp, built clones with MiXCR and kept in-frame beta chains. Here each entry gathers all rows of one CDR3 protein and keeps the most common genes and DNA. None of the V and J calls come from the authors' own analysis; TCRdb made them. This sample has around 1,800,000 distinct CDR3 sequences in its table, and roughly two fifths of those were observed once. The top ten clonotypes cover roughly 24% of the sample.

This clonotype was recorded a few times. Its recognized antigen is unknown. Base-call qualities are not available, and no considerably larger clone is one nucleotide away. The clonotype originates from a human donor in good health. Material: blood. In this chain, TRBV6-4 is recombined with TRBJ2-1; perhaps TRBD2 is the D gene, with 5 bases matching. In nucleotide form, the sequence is TGTGCCTACGAGAGGGAAGCCTACAATGAGCAGTTCTTC. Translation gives CAYEREAYNEQFF.